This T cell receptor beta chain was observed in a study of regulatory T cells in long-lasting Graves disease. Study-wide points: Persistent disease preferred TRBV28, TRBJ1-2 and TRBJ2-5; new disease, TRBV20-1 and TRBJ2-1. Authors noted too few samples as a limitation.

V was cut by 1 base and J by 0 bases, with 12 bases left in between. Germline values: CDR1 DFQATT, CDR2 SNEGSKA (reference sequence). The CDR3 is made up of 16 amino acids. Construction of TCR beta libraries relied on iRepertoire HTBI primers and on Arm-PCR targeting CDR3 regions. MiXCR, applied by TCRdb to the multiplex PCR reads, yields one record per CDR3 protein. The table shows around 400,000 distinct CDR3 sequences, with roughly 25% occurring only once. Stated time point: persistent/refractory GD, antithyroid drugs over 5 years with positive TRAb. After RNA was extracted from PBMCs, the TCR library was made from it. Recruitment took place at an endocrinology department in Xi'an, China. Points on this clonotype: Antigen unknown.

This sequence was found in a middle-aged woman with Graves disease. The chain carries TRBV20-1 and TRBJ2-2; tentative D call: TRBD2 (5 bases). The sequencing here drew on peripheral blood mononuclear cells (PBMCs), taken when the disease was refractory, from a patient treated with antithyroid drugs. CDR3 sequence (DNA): TGCAGTGCTAGAGCGGGAAGGCGCACGAACACCGGGGAGCTGTTTTTT. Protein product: CSARAGRRTNTGELFF.